Reported below is one T cell receptor beta chain. No antigen is known for it. This record belongs to a study of shared clonotypes between healthy human individuals. Overall study: Every donor yielded three CD4 naive, three CD4 memory, two CD8 naive and one CD8 memory plate.

Findings of the study overall: Large depth notwithstanding, sorted-subset sequencing proved incomplete by rarefaction.

Germline V CDR1 and CDR2: SGHTA, FQGNSA. This CDR3 has 16 amino acids. The germline V and J ends were trimmed by 2 bases and 3 bases, with 17 bases remaining between them. Deep was the level at which the assay was run. Sequencing was performed with immunoSEQ multiplex PCR; in TCRdb, only in-frame clones are kept and a portion is missing. The sample lists about 680,000 clones; roughly 94% were seen once. CD45RO negativity and positive selection for CCR7 defined naive CD8 cells, a population that excluded terminally differentiated effector memory CD45RA+ cells. Study donors comprised healthy, HIV-negative adults devoid of recent acute infection or vaccination.

This chain connects TRBV7-2 to TRBJ2-7, with D possibly being TRBD1 or TRBD2 (6 bases each). The receptor was isolated from a man younger than 40 in good health. The sample consisted of naive CD8+ T cells sorted from blood. CDR3 nucleotide sequence: TGTGCCAGCAGCTTATCTGGGACTCCAGGGGTCTACGAGCAGTACTTC. Amino acids: CASSLSGTPGVYEQYF.